These 23 T cell receptor beta chains were all obtained from the same sample, sequenced in a study of regulatory T cells in long-lasting Graves disease. CDR3-region Arm-PCR and iRepertoire HTBI primers produced the TCR beta libraries. TCRdb passed the multiplex PCR reads through MiXCR, listing each CDR3 protein once. This sample has fewer than 600,000 distinct CDR3 sequences, with less than 25% found just once. Time point defined: persistent/refractory GD, antithyroid drugs over 5 years with positive TRAb. The TCR library was prepared using RNA isolated from PBMCs. The sample was peripheral blood mononuclear cells (PBMCs), taken when the disease was refractory, from a patient treated with antithyroid drugs. Source of these receptors: a female donor with Graves disease.

This clonotype was counted at least ten times. The rearrangement links TRBV11-2 to TRBJ2-7; D is possibly TRBD1 or TRBD2 (6 bases each). Germline V gene lookup returns CDR1 SGHAT and CDR2 FQNNGV. The ends were cut back, 5 bases at V and 9 bases at J, with 26 bases in the middle. The CDR3 extends over 16 amino acids. CDR3: CASSPRGWGLEDVQYF. The CDR3 nucleotides are TGTGCCAGCAGCCCGAGGGGGTGGGGACTTGAAGATGTGCAGTACTTC.

This clonotype was counted at least ten times. This chain uses TRBV6-5 with TRBJ1-1; tentatively, D is TRBD1 (5 bases). Germline CDR1 reads MNHEY; CDR2 reads SVGAGI. There are 13 residues in the CDR3. V was pared by 3 bases and J by 1 base, with 6 bases between. CDR3 loop: CASSYQGNTEAFF. The CDR3 DNA reads TGTGCCAGCAGTTATCAGGGGAACACTGAAGCTTTCTTT.

This clonotype was picked up many times. The chain uses TRBV19 and TRBJ1-1; 9 bases agree with TRBD1. The length of the CDR3 is 15 residues. Germline CDR1 is LNHDA and CDR2 is SQIVND (reference sequence). V was clipped by 5 bases and J by 6 bases; unmatched bases: 10. DNA for the CDR3: TGTGCCAGTAGTGACGCGGGTACAGGGGGCCCTGAAGCTTTCTTT. This codes for CASSDAGTGGPEAFF. Combining the CDR3 with reference TRBV19 and TRBJ1-1 gives the whole variable domain DGGITQSPKYLFRKEGQNVTLSCEQNLNHDAMYWYRQDPGQGLRLIYYSQIVNDFQKGDIAEGYSVSREKKESFPLTVTSAQKNPTAFYLCASSDAGTGGPEAFFGQGTRLTVV.

The CDR3, as DNA: TGCGCCAGTAGCAGTGTAGGGGGGGCGAATGAGTACTTC. Translation gives CASSSVGGANEYF. V usage is TRBV10-2 and J usage is TRBJ2-4; maybe TRBD2 (7 bases). V shed 9 bases and J shed 14 bases, with 23 bases lying between them. The CDR3 contains 13 residues. From germline, CDR1 is WSHSY and CDR2 SAAADI.

J is TRBJ2-2 and V is TRBV3-1, with TRBD2 identical over 7 bases. This CDR3 is 13 amino acids long. V lost 11 bases to trimming and J lost 1 base; unmatched junction nucleotides: 4. Germline CDR1 reads LGHDT; CDR2 reads YNNKEL (reference sequence). In DNA form, the CDR3 reads TGTGCCGCGGGGGTGGTGAACACCGGGGAGCTGTTTTTT. Protein: CAAGVVNTGELFF.

This clonotype showed up just a few times. CDR3 in DNA: TGTGCCAGCAGCCAAGACTGGAACTACGAGCAGTACTTC. Encoded protein: CASSQDWNYEQYF. This chain connects TRBV3-1 to TRBJ2-7; D gene uncertain. V lost 0 bases to trimming and J lost 3 bases, with 6 bases between them. Looked up from germline, CDR1 is LGHDT and CDR2 is YNNKEL (reference sequence). This CDR3 contains 13 residues.

There are a few counts of this clonotype. CDR3 sequence reads: CASNPGKAKNIQYF. Written as DNA, the CDR3 is TGTGCCAGTAACCCAGGGAAGGCCAAAAACATTCAGTACTTC. The J gene is TRBJ2-4, the V gene TRBV19; possible D gene TRBD1, 5 bases. Germline CDR1 LNHDA, CDR2 SQIVND (reference sequence). The V gene lost 7 bases and the J gene lost 1 base, with 11 bases spanning the gap. CDR3 length: 14 amino acids.

The V gene is TRBV30, the J gene TRBJ2-4; D may be TRBD1 (5 bases). Germline V lookup: CDR1 GTSNPN, CDR2 SVGIG (reference sequence). Trimming stripped 3 bases from V and 6 bases from J, with 6 bases between. The CDR3 has 11 amino acids. CDR3 sequence: CAWSQGNIQYF. CDR3 sequence (DNA): TGTGCCTGGAGCCAGGGAAACATTCAGTACTTC. The entire variable domain, with the rest obtained from reference TRBV30 and TRBJ2-4, is as follows: SQTIHQWPATLVQPVGSPLSLECTVEGTSNPNLYWYRQAAGRGLQLLFYSVGIGQISSEVPQNLSASRPQDRQFILSSKKLLLSDSGFYLCAWSQGNIQYFGAGTRLSVL.

The rearrangement uses TRBV6-2 or TRBV6-3 and TRBJ1-1, with a weak D call TRBD1 (5 bases). Looked up from germline, CDR1 is MNHEY and CDR2 is SVGEGT. Trimming stripped 7 bases from V and 5 bases from J, with 20 bases between. CDR3 length: 15 amino acids. The CDR3 protein is CASTSTRDVLTEAFF. Written as DNA, the CDR3 is TGTGCCAGCACCTCTACCCGGGACGTATTAACTGAAGCTTTCTTT.

This clonotype occurred many times. This chain uses TRBV7-9 with TRBJ1-5, with TRBD1 identical over 7 bases. The CDR3 is made up of 14 amino acids. Germline CDR1 SEHNR, CDR2 FQNEAQ (reference sequence). Germline trimming cut 6 bases from V and 3 bases from J; bases unmatched to any gene: 5. Here the CDR3 DNA reads TGTGCCAGCAGTCTAACAGGGGTCAATCAGCCCCAGCATTTT. This encodes CASSLTGVNQPQHF.

Comment on this clonotype: A much larger clonotype is one base distant, so this may be a read error. This chain uses TRBV28 with TRBJ2-2; TRBD2 aligns across 15 bases. Germline CDR1 and CDR2: MDHEN and SYDVKM. The CDR3 totals 16 residues. Here the CDR3 reads CASSYPGTSGGRELLF. The CDR3 DNA reads TGTGCCAGCAGCTACCCCGGGACTAGCGGGGGGAGGGAGCTGCTTTTT. Full variable domain (outside the CDR3, taken from reference TRBV28 and TRBJ2-2): DVKVTQSSRYLVKRTGEKVFLECVQDMDHENMFWYRQDPGLGLRLIYFSYDVKMKEKGDIPEGYSVSREKKERFSLILESASTNQTSMYLCASSYPGTSGGRELLFGEGSRLTVL.

The chain links TRBV4-1 to TRBJ2-3, with D perhaps TRBD2 (7 bases). The V end was cut by 2 bases, the J end by 2 bases, with 14 bases between. The length of the CDR3 is 16 residues. Germline CDR1 is MGHRA and CDR2 is YSYEKL. The CDR3 sequence: CASSQRGGMDTDTQYF. The CDR3 coding sequence is TGCGCCAGCAGCCAAAGGGGGGGGATGGACACAGATACGCAGTATTTT.

This clonotype has a count of ten or more. The CDR3 sequence: CSVEGGQGVFTEAFF. The CDR3 DNA sequence: TGCAGCGTGGAGGGCGGACAGGGGGTTTTCACTGAAGCTTTCTTT. V is TRBV29-1 and J is TRBJ1-1; the match to TRBD1 covers 10 bases. Trimming cost V 6 bases and J 4 bases; bases outside gene matches: 11. Germline-derived CDR1 and CDR2 are SQVTM and ANQGSEA. The CDR3 length is 15 residues.

This clonotype was observed a handful of times. The chain combines TRBV19 with TRBJ1-5; D is possibly TRBD1 (5 bases). CDR3 length: 15 residues. Looked up from germline, CDR1 is LNHDA and CDR2 is SQIVND (reference sequence). V was pared by 1 base and J by 5 bases, with 12 bases between. The CDR3 sequence: CASSIGSRVDQPQHF. The CDR3 DNA reads as TGTGCCAGTAGTATAGGGTCCAGGGTGGATCAGCCCCAGCATTTT.

This rearrangement joins TRBV19 to TRBJ1-5; D is unclear. Germline V gene sequence: CDR1 LNHDA, CDR2 SQIVND (reference sequence). The V end lost 2 bases, the J end lost 3 bases, and 5 bases lay between the germline ends. The CDR3 loop spans 13 amino acids. The CDR3 nucleotides read TGTGCCAGTAGTATAACAGTCAATCAGCCCCAGCATTTT. This translates into CASSITVNQPQHF.

The chain uses TRBV6-2 or TRBV6-3 and TRBJ2-7, with D perhaps being TRBD1 or TRBD2 (5 bases each). Trimming stripped 0 bases from V and 7 bases from J, with 13 bases between. CDR1 is MNHEY and CDR2 is SVGEGT in the germline V gene. This CDR3 is 14 amino acids long. The CDR3 region is CASSYSRGVREQYF. The CDR3 DNA sequence: TGTGCCAGCAGTTACTCGAGAGGGGTAAGGGAGCAGTACTTC.

The V call is TRBV20-1, the J call TRBJ1-1; tentatively, D is TRBD1 (6 bases). Germline-derived CDR1 and CDR2 are DFQATT and SNEGSKA (reference sequence). This CDR3 spans 14 amino acids. Trimming took off 5 bases at V and 5 bases at J, with 18 bases between the two ends. The CDR3 protein is CSAPTTGWGTEAFF. The CDR3 bases are TGCAGTGCTCCGACTACAGGGTGGGGAACTGAAGCTTTCTTT.

The CDR3 DNA reads TGTGCCTGGAAGCAACCCCTCGACAGGAGCCTAGGGTCACCCCTCCACTTT. As protein: CAWKQPLDRSLGSPLHF. The gene calls are TRBV30 and TRBJ1-6, with a weak D call TRBD1 (6 bases). The V end lost 4 bases, the J end lost 10 bases, and 26 bases lay between the germline ends. In germline, CDR1 is GTSNPN, CDR2 SVGIG (reference sequence). The CDR3 sequence is 17 residues long.

The rearrangement uses TRBV7-2 and TRBJ1-4; TRBD1 aligns across 9 bases. This CDR3 is built from 15 residues. The ends lost 5 bases at V and 3 bases at J; junction bases unmatched: 4. Germline assignment: CDR1 SGHTA and CDR2 FQGNSA. For the CDR3, the DNA is TGTGCCAGCAGCCGAACAGGGGGCCCTAATGAAAAACTGTTTTTT. It yields the protein CASSRTGGPNEKLFF.

This clonotype was counted at least ten times. The chain links TRBV28 to TRBJ1-2; TRBD1 matches 7 bases. Trimming at V came to 6 bases and at J to 3 bases, leaving 4 bases not matched to a gene. Germline V gene lookup returns CDR1 MDHEN and CDR2 SYDVKM. CDR3 length equals 13 residues. In nucleotides, the CDR3 is TGTGCCAGCAGGTCGGGACAGTACTATGGCTACACCTTC. Its protein product is CASRSGQYYGYTF.

This clonotype occurred many times. The V call is TRBV7-8, the J call TRBJ2-2; 9 positions match TRBD1. CDR3 length equals 13 residues. Trimming removed 4 bases from V and 6 bases from J; junction bases left unmatched: 0. From germline, CDR1 is SGHVS and CDR2 FQNEAQ. CDR3: CASSWTGAGELFF. The CDR3 coding sequence is TGTGCCAGCAGCTGGACAGGGGCCGGGGAGCTGTTTTTT.

The chain joins TRBV29-1 to TRBJ2-1, with 11 bases identical to TRBD2. J lost 0 bases, V lost 5 bases, and 9 bases had no gene match. The CDR3 totals 17 residues. Germline V CDR1 and CDR2: SQVTM, ANQGSEA. CDR3 loop: CSVPGLAEGSSYNEQFF. CDR3 coding DNA: TGCAGCGTTCCGGGACTAGCGGAGGGGAGCTCCTACAATGAGCAGTTCTTC.

Turning to this clonotype: This may stem from a read error, because a much larger clone lies one nucleotide away. The CDR3 nucleotides are TGTGCCAGCAGCTTGGACATTAGCTATGGCTACACCTTC. Residues: CASSLDISYGYTF. The rearrangement links TRBV28 to TRBJ1-2, with D possibly matching TRBD1 (5 bases). CDR1 MDHEN and CDR2 SYDVKM come from the germline V gene. This CDR3 is 13 amino acids long. The V end was cut by 6 bases, the J end by 4 bases, with 12 bases between.